The present entry profiles one T cell receptor beta chain with its context. Antigen specificity is unknown. The sample is drawn from a study of cytomegalovirus exposure and HLA in healthy donors. Study findings and constraints: Immune exposure data for these donors was limited to CMV serostatus. Rarity characterized most TCR sequences, yet some public TCRs appeared in many donors. According to the study, roughly 160 TCR beta chains were cytomegalovirus-associated. Cytomegalovirus status, reportedly, was diagnosed with high specificity and sensitivity by the classifier.

Between the trimmed V and J ends, which lost 6 bases and 0 bases, there was a span of 16 bases. Germline values: CDR1 MDHEN, CDR2 SYDVKM. The CDR3 is made up of 16 amino acids. Both 60 Vbeta primers and 13 Jbeta primers went into the PCR. Clones were read by immunoSEQ multiplex PCR, and TCRdb kept only the in-frame ones, dropping some. The sample lists over 150,000 clones, 60% to 80% seen once, with 3% to 4.5% in the top ten. The sequence was obtained from a man aged 30 to 39 in good health and CMV-seropositive. V and J are TRBV28 and TRBJ2-3, with a tentative D call TRBD2 (6 bases). Sequences were obtained from PBMCs. CDR3 protein: CASSPSKGTSTDTQYF. DNA for the CDR3: TGTGCCAGCAGCCCCTCCAAGGGGACTAGCACAGATACGCAGTATTTT.